Listed here are 18 T cell receptor beta chains from one sample, sequenced in a study of blood T cell repertoires in COVID-19. Using immunoSEQ multiplex PCR, the repertoire was profiled, and TCRdb retains in-frame clones only, with some absent. Of hundreds of thousands of clones listed, roughly 82% are singletons. Sequencing used peripheral blood. The source of these receptors is an older woman with acute or convalescent COVID-19.

V and J are TRBV7-9 and TRBJ2-3; 10 bases match TRBD1. Germline CDR1 reads SEHNR; CDR2 reads FQNEAQ (reference sequence). The CDR3 is made up of 16 amino acids. The V segment lost 5 bases and the J segment 1 base; nucleotides outside the gene matches: 6. The DNA of the CDR3 is TGTGCCAGCAGCCGACCCGGGACAGGGGGCACAGATACGCAGTATTTT. It codes for CASSRPGTGGTDTQYF.

The V call is TRBV4-2, the J call TRBJ2-5; TRBD1 is a possible D gene (5 bases). The germline V gene encodes CDR1 LGHNA and CDR2 YNFKEQ. The length of the CDR3 is 17 residues. Trimming stripped 1 base from V and 2 bases from J, with 17 bases between. Here the CDR3 DNA reads TGTGCCAGCAGCCAAGTTTATGGGGCTTTTGGACAAGAGACCCAGTACTTC. Translated, it gives CASSQVYGAFGQETQYF.

V and J are TRBV7-8 and TRBJ1-5; 9 nucleotides line up with TRBD1. This CDR3 region has 18 residues. CDR1 is SGHVS and CDR2 is FQNEAQ in the germline V gene. Germline trimming cut 6 bases from V and 0 bases from J; bases unmatched to any gene: 12. As DNA, the CDR3 is TGTGCCAGCAGTTCGGACAGGGGCCTTGTCTATAGCAATCAGCCCCAGCATTTT. This translates into CASSSDRGLVYSNQPQHF.

The sample holds a few counts of this clone. The chain is built from TRBV5-1 and TRBJ1-1; no reliable D call. The CDR3 runs to 15 residues. V gave up 1 base and J gave up 0 bases, with 10 bases separating them. Germline V CDR1 and CDR2: SGHRS, YFSETQ. CDR3 sequence (DNA): TGCGCCAGCAGCTTGTCAGGCTCAGTGAACACTGAAGCTTTCTTT. It yields the protein CASSLSGSVNTEAFF.

The rearrangement uses TRBV30 and TRBJ2-3, with 12 bases lining up with TRBD1. This CDR3 is built from 14 residues. Germline CDR1 is GTSNPN and CDR2 is SVGIG (reference sequence). Trimming took 4 bases from V and 5 from J; bases not matched to a gene: 4. The CDR3 DNA reads TGTGCCTGGACCTGGGACAGGGGGCAAGATACGCAGTATTTT. It translates to CAWTWDRGQDTQYF.

The CDR3 protein is CASSTPLAGGETQYF. Written as DNA, the CDR3 is TGTGCCAGTAGTACGCCATTAGCGGGAGGGGAGACCCAGTACTTC. The rearrangement uses TRBV19 and TRBJ2-5; 11 bases match TRBD2. Germline CDR1 LNHDA, CDR2 SQIVND (reference sequence). The CDR3 runs 15 residues. Trimming at V came to 4 bases and at J to 5 bases, leaving 6 bases not matched to a gene.

The V gene is TRBV7-2, the J gene TRBJ1-5; D may be TRBD1 (5 bases). The V end lost 8 bases, the J end lost 11 bases, and 22 bases lay between the germline ends. The CDR3 totals 14 residues. Per the germline V gene, CDR1 is SGHTA and CDR2 is FQGNSA. CDR3 bases: TGTGCCAGCGAGGAGGGGCGATTTCCGTCGGCCCAGCATTTT. Protein product: CASEEGRFPSAQHF.

The rearrangement joins TRBV2 to TRBJ1-3; no clear D. The germline V gene has CDR1 SNHLY and CDR2 FYNNEI. V was trimmed by 5 bases and J by 0 bases, leaving 5 bases between them. This CDR3 is built from 13 residues. The chain's CDR3 is CASSRSSGNTIYF. CDR3 nucleotide sequence: TGTGCCAGCAGTCGTAGCTCTGGAAACACCATATATTTT.

This clone was seen a single time. This sequence joins TRBV19 and TRBJ1-2; tentative D call: TRBD1 (5 bases). This CDR3 has 15 residues. Germline V gene lookup returns CDR1 LNHDA and CDR2 SQIVND (reference sequence). The ends were cut back, 3 bases at V and 5 bases at J, with 16 bases in the middle. The CDR3 spells CASSMSTGQWYGYTF. The CDR3 DNA follows: TGTGCCAGTAGTATGTCAACAGGTCAATGGTATGGCTACACCTTC.

This clone was found once. This chain connects TRBV19 to TRBJ1-5; D perhaps matches TRBD1 (5 bases). There are 14 residues in the CDR3. From germline, CDR1 is LNHDA and CDR2 SQIVND (reference sequence). The V and J ends lost 0 bases and 4 bases respectively, with 7 bases between them. DNA of the CDR3: TGTGCCAGTAGTATAGATCGGGGGAATCAGCCCCAGCATTTT. It specifies CASSIDRGNQPQHF.

The chain is built from TRBV6-5 and TRBJ2-7; a weak D match, TRBD2 (5 bases). The CDR3 sequence is 14 residues long. Deletions cut 2 bases from V and 2 bases from J, with 10 bases between. CDR1 is MNHEY, CDR2 SVGAGI, per germline. In nucleotides, the CDR3 is TGTGCCAGCAGTTACCGGGCCGGGACCTACGAGCAGTACTTC. Translating gives CASSYRAGTYEQYF.

The chain employs TRBV5-1 and TRBJ1-2; D remains ambiguous. Trimming shortened V by 0 bases and J by 0 bases, and 12 bases separated the two germline ends. The CDR3 length is 16 residues. From germline, CDR1 is SGHRS and CDR2 YFSETQ. CDR3: CASSLDGGGANYGYTF. CDR3 DNA sequence: TGCGCCAGCAGCTTGGATGGCGGAGGAGCTAACTATGGCTACACCTTC.

The rearrangement joins TRBV18 to TRBJ1-2, with D maybe TRBD1 (6 bases). Looked up from germline, CDR1 is KGHSH and CDR2 is LQKENI. V lost 5 bases to trimming and J lost 0 bases, with 10 bases between them. The CDR3 contains 14 residues. CDR3 DNA: TGTGCCAGCTCATCGGACAGCCCTAACTATGGCTACACCTTC. Residues: CASSSDSPNYGYTF.

Written as DNA, the CDR3 is TGTGCCAGCAGCTTGCGTCCTAGCGGTAGCAATCAGCCCCAGCATTTT. Translation: CASSLRPSGSNQPQHF. The V gene is TRBV5-5, the J gene TRBJ1-5, with unresolved D. V dropped 1 base and J dropped 0 bases, with 11 bases sitting between them. CDR1 and CDR2 from the germline V gene are SGHKS and YYEKEE (reference sequence). The CDR3 extends over 16 amino acids.

The genes are TRBV15 and TRBJ1-2; 10 bases agree with TRBD1. V lost 3 bases, J lost 5 bases, and 9 bases stayed unmatched. Germline assignment: CDR1 LNHNV and CDR2 YYDKDF (reference sequence). CDR3 length equals 16 residues. The chain's CDR3 is CATSSAGGQGEYGYTF. Written as DNA, the CDR3 is TGTGCCACCAGCAGCGCAGGAGGACAGGGGGAATATGGCTACACCTTC. Complete variable domain (other parts from reference TRBV15 and TRBJ1-2): DAMVIQNPRYQVTQFGKPVTLSCSQTLNHNVMYWYQQKSSQAPKLLFHYYDKDFNNEADTPDNFQSRRPNTSFCFLDIRSPGLGDTAMYLCATSSAGGQGEYGYTFGSGTRLTVV.

This clone was seen more than once but under ten times. The chain combines TRBV21-1 with TRBJ2-5; the D segment call TRBD2 is taken from the table without a DNA check. TRBV21-1 is a known pseudogene. This CDR3 is built from 23 residues. The CDR3 is CASSKGVRSIGFGTEGWGETQYF. The DNA for the CDR3 is TGTGCCAGCAGCAAAGGGGTGCGTTCTATCGGGTTTGGGACGGAGGGTTGGGGGGAGACCCAGTACTTC.

The genes are TRBV4-2 and TRBJ1-2; TRBD1 aligns across 7 bases. The CDR3 contains 15 residues. Germline V gene lookup returns CDR1 LGHNA and CDR2 YNFKEQ. The V gene end was trimmed by 1 base and the J gene end by 5 bases; junction bases not matched to a gene: 7. This CDR3 is CASSQGGQENYGYTF. CDR3 sequence (DNA): TGTGCCAGCAGCCAAGGAGGACAGGAAAATTATGGCTACACCTTC.

The V call is TRBV6-6, the J call TRBJ1-1, with 9 bases fitting TRBD1. CDR1 and CDR2 (germline): MNHNY, SVGAGI (reference sequence). Trimming removed 2 bases from V and 4 bases from J; junction bases left unmatched: 5. This CDR3 has 15 residues. The CDR3 region has the DNA TGTGCCAGCAGTTACACAGCGACAGGGGGCACTGAAGCTTTCTTT. This sequence encodes CASSYTATGGTEAFF.